This T cell receptor beta chain comes out of a study of molecular identifiers for immune sequencing clone quantification (dated by TCRdb to 2016 to 2018). About the study as a whole: For a replicate experiment, RNA from approximately 20,000 or 100,000 naive CD8 T cells was divided into five aliquots, and four of the five aliquots were sequenced. This methods study used CD8 T cells to benchmark TCR RNA copy counting and molecular-identifier clustering-based TCR repertoire sequencing (MIDCIRS).

As for this clonotype: Its antigen remains undetermined. Being one base from a much bigger clone, this may be a read error.

Library creation used PCR. Sequencing was performed on a NextSeq 500. Bulk TCR libraries were generated as previously described, with the TCR primers listed in Table S5 used. The Qiagen AllPrep DNA/RNA kit was used to purify total RNA. Before any analysis, reads coming from multiple sequencing runs of the same library were combined into one pool. Per the original workflow: Reads were retained only if the reads had an exact TCR constant sequence, and the retained reads were trimmed to 150 nt and grouped according to their 12-nt molecular barcodes. Reads inside each barcode group were sub-clustered using a 15% Levenshtein threshold, and a quality-weighted consensus sequence was constructed for each RNA molecule. Non-functional sequences were excluded, and lower-count sequences lying one edit away from another sequence were also excluded. Barcode sub-clusters with fewer than 20% of the maximum read count were removed, based on fitting two negative binomial distributions. TCRdb cleaned the public reads at Q25 with fastp, built clones with MiXCR and kept in-frame beta chains. Each entry is one CDR3 protein sequence, shown with its most common DNA and genes. None of the V and J calls come from the authors' own analysis; TCRdb made them. The sample has approximately 590,000 distinct CDR3 sequences on record, roughly 27% of them singletons. Approximately 0.75% of the sample is taken by the ten largest.

Libraries of naive CD8 T cells were built from around 20,000 to 1,000,000 sorted cells, with 10%, 30% or 50% of the purified RNA used. On a BD FACSAria II, naive CD8 T cells were FACS-sorted as CD8+CD4-CCR7+CD45RA+ and collected into RLT Plus buffer. Roughly ten TCR copies' worth of Jurkat RNA were spiked into roughly 20,000-1,000,000 naive CD8 T cell samples to test detection sensitivity. Enrichment of CD8 T cells was performed with RosetteSep CD8+ T Cell Enrichment Cocktail and Ficoll-Paque, after which ACK red cell lysis was carried out. What the authors observed across the whole study: In CMV-specific effector cells, over 98% of molecules were held by clones above 20 RNA copies, whereas under 1% of molecules were held by such clones in naive cells. The naive libraries included spiked-in Jurkat TCR RNA (roughly 9 copies' worth), and this RNA is not part of the donor repertoire. The sizes of highly expanded clones could end up underestimated when identical TCR molecules share a barcode. When barcode sub-clustering was omitted, TCR diversity was inflated by chimeric consensus sequences, with chimeras reaching as high as 47%. Modeling gave about 3.2 recovered TCR RNA copies per cell versus approximately 10 by digital PCR, implying around 33% capture efficiency. Spiked-in Jurkat TCR RNA equivalent to a single cell was reported to be detectable even among 850,000 to 1,000,000 naive CD8 T cells.

The TCR comes from a human donor in good health. Some libraries in this study had Jurkat cell RNA spiked in. The specimen was naive CD8+ T cells from blood, with Jurkat cell RNA spiked in. Taken with the paper, the label for cell subset or site translates to: FACS-sorted CD8+CD4-CCR7+CD45RA+ naive T cells.

CDR3 reads: CAISQDRASGYEQYF. The nucleotide sequence is given as TGCGCCATCAGCCAAGATCGCGCTAGCGGCTACGAGCAGTACTTC. The chain is made from TRBV4-3 and TRBJ2-7, with 7 bases in between that match TRBD2. The germline V gene yields LGHNA for CDR1 and YSLEER for CDR2. From the cysteine through the phenylalanine, the CDR3 covers 15 amino acids. Only CDR3 DNA is held: 45 bases, read in frame from base 1.